A selection of T cell receptor beta chains follows, all from one sample in a study of identical twins. TCRdb passed the 5' RACE reads through MiXCR, listing each CDR3 protein once. The table records about 470,000 distinct CDR3 sequences, around 24% of them present only once. This sample also belongs to another study, concerning T cells expressing NK-cell markers.

The specimen sequenced was CD4+ T cells sorted from blood. These receptors were collected from a woman under 30 in good health. CDR3s include the opening cysteine and the closing phenylalanine or tryptophan. Each record gives: D gene, J gene, V gene, clone size, CDR3 DNA, CDR3 protein. D genes are given only for firm matches. Expanded clones get a size class; other rows say once, few or many, or leave the size out.

d_call: NA; j_call: TRBJ2-5; v_call: TRBV6-2/TRBV6-3; clone_size: NA; cdr3_nt: TGTGCCAGCAGTTGGGCCGGGAGATACGAGACCCAGTACTTC; cdr3_aa: CASSWAGRYETQYF
d_call: TRBD1; j_call: TRBJ1-1; v_call: TRBV6-5; clone_size: NA; cdr3_nt: TGTGCCAGCAGTTACTTGACAGGGCCCACTGAAGCTTTCTTT; cdr3_aa: CASSYLTGPTEAFF
d_call: NA; j_call: TRBJ2-7; v_call: TRBV7-9; clone_size: few; cdr3_nt: TGTGCCAGCAGCTTAGGGACGGGTGACGGTTCGGACGAGCAGTACTTC; cdr3_aa: CASSLGTGDGSDEQYF
d_call: TRBD2; j_call: TRBJ2-3; v_call: TRBV20-1; clone_size: few; cdr3_nt: TGCAGTGCCGGACTAGCGAGCACAGATACGCAGTATTTT; cdr3_aa: CSAGLASTDTQYF
d_call: TRBD2; j_call: TRBJ2-7; v_call: TRBV9; clone_size: few; cdr3_nt: TGTGCCAGCAGCCATTCTAGCGGGCGTTCCTACGAGCAGTACTTC; cdr3_aa: CASSHSSGRSYEQYF
d_call: NA; j_call: TRBJ2-3; v_call: TRBV14; clone_size: many; cdr3_nt: TGTGCCAGCAGCCCCAGACAAACAGATACGCAGTATTTT; cdr3_aa: CASSPRQTDTQYF
d_call: NA; j_call: TRBJ1-1; v_call: TRBV15; clone_size: NA; cdr3_nt: TGTGCCACCAAGGTCACTTTCTTT; cdr3_aa: CATKVTFF
d_call: NA; j_call: TRBJ1-1; v_call: TRBV2; clone_size: NA; cdr3_nt: TGTGCCAGCAGTGAATTGGTAGCTTTCTTT; cdr3_aa: CASSELVAFF
d_call: TRBD1; j_call: TRBJ1-2; v_call: TRBV7-2; clone_size: NA; cdr3_nt: TGTGCCAGCAGCTTAGGTGGTATGGGAGGGGGCGATGGCTACACCTTC; cdr3_aa: CASSLGGMGGGDGYTF
d_call: NA; j_call: TRBJ2-1; v_call: TRBV7-8; clone_size: few; cdr3_nt: TGTGCCAGCAGCTTCTCGGGGGCCTGGGTTGAGCAGTTCTTC; cdr3_aa: CASSFSGAWVEQFF
d_call: TRBD2; j_call: TRBJ2-3; v_call: TRBV20-1; clone_size: many; cdr3_nt: TGCAGTGCGACCGGGACTAGCGGGAGAGAGGGCACAGATACGCAGTATTTT; cdr3_aa: CSATGTSGREGTDTQYF
d_call: NA; j_call: TRBJ2-5; v_call: TRBV11-3; clone_size: few; cdr3_nt: TGTGCCAGCAGCTTAGTCCTTGAAGAGACCCAGTACTTC; cdr3_aa: CASSLVLEETQYF
d_call: TRBD2; j_call: TRBJ2-1; v_call: TRBV7-2; clone_size: few; cdr3_nt: TGTGCCAGCAGCTTAGCTGGACTAGCAGTGCAGTTCTTC; cdr3_aa: CASSLAGLAVQFF
d_call: NA; j_call: TRBJ1-1; v_call: TRBV12-3/TRBV12-4; clone_size: NA; cdr3_nt: TGTGCCAGCAGTTTCGAAGGGGAAGCTTTCTTT; cdr3_aa: CASSFEGEAFF
d_call: NA; j_call: TRBJ2-1; v_call: TRBV10-3; clone_size: NA; cdr3_nt: TGTGCCGCGACTAGTTGGGATGAGCAGTTCTTC; cdr3_aa: CAATSWDEQFF
d_call: NA; j_call: TRBJ2-5; v_call: TRBV3-1; clone_size: NA; cdr3_nt: TGTGCCAGCAGCCAAATGGGGCCCCAAGAGACCCAGTACTTC; cdr3_aa: CASSQMGPQETQYF
d_call: NA; j_call: TRBJ1-5; v_call: TRBV29-1; clone_size: NA; cdr3_nt: TGCAGCGTTGAAGGGCCGGCTATAAGAGGTCAGCCCCAGCATTTT; cdr3_aa: CSVEGPAIRGQPQHF
d_call: TRBD1; j_call: TRBJ2-1; v_call: TRBV20-1; clone_size: few; cdr3_nt: TGCAGTGCTAGAGATCATAGCAGGGGGTACAATGAGCAGTTCTTC; cdr3_aa: CSARDHSRGYNEQFF
d_call: TRBD1; j_call: TRBJ2-3; v_call: TRBV7-9; clone_size: NA; cdr3_nt: TGTGCCAGCAGCTTAGGACAGGGGGCCATGGTGGATACGCAGTATTTT; cdr3_aa: CASSLGQGAMVDTQYF
d_call: TRBD1; j_call: TRBJ1-1; v_call: TRBV20-1; clone_size: NA; cdr3_nt: TGCAGTGCGTATCCAGGGGGCCTCACTGAAGCTTTCTTT; cdr3_aa: CSAYPGGLTEAFF
d_call: TRBD1; j_call: TRBJ2-7; v_call: TRBV5-1; clone_size: NA; cdr3_nt: TGCGCCAGCAGCTTGGGGGACAGGGCCACTGAGGAGCAGTACTTC; cdr3_aa: CASSLGDRATEEQYF
d_call: TRBD2; j_call: TRBJ2-1; v_call: TRBV6-1; clone_size: NA; cdr3_nt: TGTGCCAGCAGCTGGCCTAGCGGGGGGGTTAATGAGCAGTTCTTC; cdr3_aa: CASSWPSGGVNEQFF
d_call: NA; j_call: TRBJ2-7; v_call: TRBV3-1; clone_size: NA; cdr3_nt: TGTGCCAGCGGACCGCGGAGCTCCTACGAGCAGTACTTC; cdr3_aa: CASGPRSSYEQYF
d_call: NA; j_call: TRBJ2-7; v_call: TRBV5-1; clone_size: few; cdr3_nt: TGCGCCAGCAGCTTGGCCGTGCAGTCGTACGAGCAGTACTTC; cdr3_aa: CASSLAVQSYEQYF
d_call: NA; j_call: TRBJ2-1; v_call: TRBV20-1; clone_size: few; cdr3_nt: TGCAGTGCTAGAGACAGCAGGACTTACAATGAGCAGTTCTTC; cdr3_aa: CSARDSRTYNEQFF
d_call: NA; j_call: TRBJ2-1; v_call: TRBV20-1; clone_size: NA; cdr3_nt: TGCAGTGCCCCAGAGTCAGGGAGATCCTACAATGAGCAGTTCTTC; cdr3_aa: CSAPESGRSYNEQFF
d_call: NA; j_call: TRBJ1-5; v_call: TRBV19; clone_size: once; cdr3_nt: TGTGCCAGTAGTGTGTATGGACAGAGACCTAATCAGCCCCAGCATTTT; cdr3_aa: CASSVYGQRPNQPQHF
d_call: NA; j_call: TRBJ2-3; v_call: TRBV6-5; clone_size: few; cdr3_nt: TGTGCCAGCAGTTACTCGTTCAGGACAAGTTCGGTGGATACGCAGTATTTT; cdr3_aa: CASSYSFRTSSVDTQYF
d_call: NA; j_call: TRBJ2-7; v_call: TRBV18; clone_size: NA; cdr3_nt: TGTGCCAGCGCCTCGACAGATTTCTCCTACGAGCAGTACTTC; cdr3_aa: CASASTDFSYEQYF
d_call: NA; j_call: TRBJ2-7; v_call: TRBV5-1; clone_size: NA; cdr3_nt: TGCGCCAGCAGCTTGGTTGGCGGGCCGGGCTTCGAGCAGTACTTC; cdr3_aa: CASSLVGGPGFEQYF
d_call: NA; j_call: TRBJ2-7; v_call: TRBV2; clone_size: NA; cdr3_nt: TGTGCCAGCAGTGAAGCTGGGTACGAGCAGTACTTC; cdr3_aa: CASSEAGYEQYF
d_call: TRBD2; j_call: TRBJ2-7; v_call: TRBV27; clone_size: NA; cdr3_nt: TGTGCCAGCAGCAAACTAGCGTCTTTTAACCACGAGCAGTACTTC; cdr3_aa: CASSKLASFNHEQYF
d_call: TRBD2; j_call: TRBJ2-3; v_call: TRBV5-1; clone_size: NA; cdr3_nt: TGCGCCAGCAGCAGTATAGCGGGAGGTACAGATACGCAGTATTTT; cdr3_aa: CASSSIAGGTDTQYF
d_call: NA; j_call: TRBJ1-1; v_call: TRBV12-3/TRBV12-4; clone_size: few; cdr3_nt: TGTGCCAGCATCTTACGGGCCACCAACACTGAAGCTTTCTTT; cdr3_aa: CASILRATNTEAFF
d_call: TRBD2; j_call: TRBJ2-1; v_call: TRBV12-3/TRBV12-4; clone_size: NA; cdr3_nt: TGTGCCAGCAGTTCGGAACGGCTAGCGGGACGCAATGAGCAGTTCTTC; cdr3_aa: CASSSERLAGRNEQFF
d_call: TRBD1; j_call: TRBJ1-2; v_call: TRBV9; clone_size: NA; cdr3_nt: TGTGCCAGCAGCGTAGGGGACAGGCGCCTCGATGGCTACACCTTC; cdr3_aa: CASSVGDRRLDGYTF
d_call: NA; j_call: TRBJ2-2; v_call: TRBV28; clone_size: NA; cdr3_nt: TGTGCCAGCAGTATAGTGAACACCGGGGAGCTGTTTTTT; cdr3_aa: CASSIVNTGELFF
d_call: NA; j_call: TRBJ2-1; v_call: TRBV6-2/TRBV6-3; clone_size: many; cdr3_nt: TGTGCCAGCAGTAAACCGCCAATGTATGAGCAGTTCTTC; cdr3_aa: CASSKPPMYEQFF
d_call: NA; j_call: TRBJ2-7; v_call: TRBV15; clone_size: NA; cdr3_nt: TGTGCCACCAGCAGAAATTTTGGGAATAGCGACGAGCAGTACTTC; cdr3_aa: CATSRNFGNSDEQYF
d_call: NA; j_call: TRBJ1-2; v_call: TRBV2; clone_size: NA; cdr3_nt: TGTGCCAGCAGTACGGACGGGACCTATGGCTACACCTTC; cdr3_aa: CASSTDGTYGYTF
d_call: NA; j_call: TRBJ2-3; v_call: TRBV5-1; clone_size: NA; cdr3_nt: TGCGCCAGCAGCGGAGAGGTACAGGCAGGGCCAGATACGCAGTATTTT; cdr3_aa: CASSGEVQAGPDTQYF
d_call: NA; j_call: TRBJ2-1; v_call: TRBV15; clone_size: NA; cdr3_nt: TGTGCCACCAGCAGAGTTCCCCGGGATTGGAATGAGCAGTTCTTC; cdr3_aa: CATSRVPRDWNEQFF
d_call: TRBD1; j_call: TRBJ2-3; v_call: TRBV7-9; clone_size: few; cdr3_nt: TGTGCCAGCAGCTCGGGACAGGGTAGCACAGATACGCAGTATTTT; cdr3_aa: CASSSGQGSTDTQYF
d_call: NA; j_call: TRBJ2-1; v_call: TRBV5-1; clone_size: NA; cdr3_nt: TGCGCCAGCAGCTCCACGTTATGGGGCTCCCAAAATGAGCAGTTCTTC; cdr3_aa: CASSSTLWGSQNEQFF
d_call: NA; j_call: TRBJ1-6; v_call: TRBV7-9; clone_size: few; cdr3_nt: TGTGCCAGCAGCCCGGTGGGGGACTCACCCCTCCACTTT; cdr3_aa: CASSPVGDSPLHF
d_call: TRBD1; j_call: TRBJ1-5; v_call: TRBV5-1; clone_size: NA; cdr3_nt: TGCGCCAGCAGCTATGGGACAGGGCGAGGCAATCAGCCCCAGCATTTT; cdr3_aa: CASSYGTGRGNQPQHF
d_call: TRBD1; j_call: TRBJ2-3; v_call: TRBV5-6; clone_size: NA; cdr3_nt: TGTGCCAGCAGCAAGGGACAGTTGTACACAGATACGCAGTATTTT; cdr3_aa: CASSKGQLYTDTQYF
d_call: NA; j_call: TRBJ2-1; v_call: TRBV6-2/TRBV6-3; clone_size: NA; cdr3_nt: TGTGCCAGCAGTTACTCCGGCGCTTCGGAGCAGTTCTTC; cdr3_aa: CASSYSGASEQFF
d_call: NA; j_call: TRBJ1-1; v_call: TRBV5-1; clone_size: NA; cdr3_nt: TGCGCCAGCAGCTTGGATGGAGTTTTGAACACTGAAGCTTTCTTT; cdr3_aa: CASSLDGVLNTEAFF
d_call: NA; j_call: TRBJ1-1; v_call: TRBV12-3/TRBV12-4; clone_size: NA; cdr3_nt: TGTGCCAGCAGTCTCGCTTTTAGGGCTTTCTTT; cdr3_aa: CASSLAFRAFF
d_call: NA; j_call: TRBJ2-5; v_call: TRBV9; clone_size: NA; cdr3_nt: TGTGCCAGCAGCGTAGCAGCGGTGGGCACCCAAGAGACCCAGTACTTC; cdr3_aa: CASSVAAVGTQETQYF
d_call: NA; j_call: TRBJ1-4; v_call: TRBV29-1; clone_size: NA; cdr3_nt: TGCAGCGTTGTCACCACGGGGTATGAAAAACTGTTTTTT; cdr3_aa: CSVVTTGYEKLFF
d_call: TRBD2; j_call: TRBJ2-2; v_call: TRBV5-1; clone_size: NA; cdr3_nt: TGCGCCAGCAGCCCTAGCGGGAAGAACACCGGGGAGCTGTTTTTT; cdr3_aa: CASSPSGKNTGELFF
d_call: TRBD1; j_call: TRBJ1-5; v_call: TRBV7-9; clone_size: NA; cdr3_nt: TGTGCCAGCAGCAAGGGGGCTAAGCCCCAGCATTTT; cdr3_aa: CASSKGAKPQHF
d_call: TRBD2; j_call: TRBJ2-1; v_call: TRBV7-9; clone_size: few; cdr3_nt: TGTGCCAGCAGCTTAGGAATCTCGGGACTAGCGGACAATGAGCAGTTCTTC; cdr3_aa: CASSLGISGLADNEQFF
d_call: NA; j_call: TRBJ2-7; v_call: TRBV2; clone_size: few; cdr3_nt: TGTGCCAGCAGTCAAGGTCCTCGTGTCTACGAGCAGTACTTC; cdr3_aa: CASSQGPRVYEQYF